These 24 T cell receptor beta chains were all obtained from the same sample, sequenced in a study of Graves' ophthalmopathy and Graves' hyperthyroidism. RNA transcripts served as template for amplifying TCR beta CDR3 sequences. Amplification began with first-round RT-PCR using HTBI primers, then second-round multiplex PCR was performed. TCRdb reanalysed the multiplex PCR reads using MiXCR and keeps one entry per CDR3 protein. The sample shows about 620,000 distinct CDR3 sequences, about 20% of them seen only once. Sequencing was done on a sample of peripheral blood. The receptors come from a woman aged 18-29 years with stable Graves' hyperthyroidism. Some clones in this sample may be carry-over from other donors' samples.

The chain couples TRBV7-3 to TRBJ2-7; D remains unclear. The CDR3 has 15 residues. V gave up 4 bases and J gave up 5 bases, with 18 bases separating them. From germline, CDR1 is SGHTA and CDR2 FQGTGA. The DNA for the CDR3 is TGTGCCAGCAGCTCCGGACGAGCTCATCGCCACGAGCAGTACTTC. This encodes CASSSGRAHRHEQYF.

The table lists this clonotype with a few counts. The rearrangement uses TRBV10-3 and TRBJ2-7, with 16 bases matching TRBD2. Germline V CDR1 and CDR2: ENHRY, SYGVKD. The V and J ends lost 8 bases and 4 bases, in that order; junction bases with no gene match: 5. The CDR3 has 15 residues. CDR3 in DNA: TGTGCCATCTGGGGACTAGCGGGAGGGCCTTACGAGCAGTACTTC. It is translated as CAIWGLAGGPYEQYF.

This clonotype appeared a few times. This chain uses TRBV5-1 with TRBJ1-1; 9 positions agree with TRBD1. Germline loops: CDR1 SGHRS, CDR2 YFSETQ. The V gene end was trimmed by 2 bases and the J gene end by 5 bases; junction bases not matched to a gene: 7. The CDR3 is 15 amino acids. The CDR3, as DNA: TGCGCCAGCAGCTTTTACAGGGACAGGGAAACTGAAGCTTTCTTT. This gives the protein CASSFYRDRETEAFF.

The table lists this clonotype with many counts. The genes are TRBV29-1 and TRBJ2-7; 8 nucleotides agree with TRBD1. Germline CDR1 SQVTM, CDR2 ANQGSEA. V lost 3 bases to trimming and J lost 1 base; unmatched junction nucleotides: 14. CDR3 size: 17 residues. CDR3 in DNA: TGCAGCGTTGAGGCCCACACACCGCAGGGGGCGTCCTACGAGCAGTACTTC. Its protein product is CSVEAHTPQGASYEQYF.

This clonotype has only one observation. J is TRBJ2-7 and V is TRBV27; D not certain. V was cut by 0 bases and J by 6 bases, with 18 bases left in between. The germline gives CDR1 MNHEY, CDR2 SMNVEV (reference sequence). The CDR3 consists of 16 residues. CDR3: CASSLSIGRIPIEQYF. The CDR3 DNA sequence: TGTGCCAGCAGTTTATCGATCGGACGGATACCCATCGAGCAGTACTTC.

This clonotype was seen more than once but under ten times. V usage is TRBV3-1 and J usage is TRBJ1-1; D uncertain. The CDR3 spans 14 residues. Germline CDR1 and CDR2: LGHDT and YNNKEL (reference sequence). The ends were cut back, 3 bases at V and 6 bases at J, with 14 bases in the middle. The CDR3 DNA reads as TGTGCCAGCAGCCATTATCGGAGGGAAGCTGAAGCTTTCTTT. This sequence encodes CASSHYRREAEAFF. The full variable domain, rest sourced from reference TRBV3-1 and TRBJ1-1, is DTAVSQTPKYLVTQMGNDKSIKCEQNLGHDTMYWYKQDSKKFLKIMFSYNNKELIINETVPNRFSPKSPDKAHLNLHINSLELGDSAVYFCASSHYRREAEAFFGQGTRLTVV.

This clonotype was counted ten times or more. The chain employs TRBV19 and TRBJ1-1; D unclear. V gave up 0 bases and J gave up 7 bases, with 15 bases separating them. This CDR3 contains 15 residues. In germline, CDR1 is LNHDA, CDR2 SQIVND (reference sequence). In DNA form, the CDR3 reads TGTGCCAGTAGTATAGATCTGGGGTTGAGGGATGAAGCTTTCTTT. Protein product: CASSIDLGLRDEAFF.

This clonotype was observed at least ten times. V and J are TRBV28 and TRBJ1-3; D not certain. With 5 bases removed from V and 0 bases from J, the gap between germline ends came to 11 bases. From germline, CDR1 is MDHEN and CDR2 SYDVKM. CDR3 length: 15 residues. CDR3 DNA sequence: TGTGCCAGCAGTGCAAGCCCTAGCTCTGGAAACACCATATATTTT. It codes for CASSASPSSGNTIYF.

There are many counts of this clonotype. This chain connects TRBV12-3 or TRBV12-4 to TRBJ2-7; 8 positions agree with TRBD2. J was trimmed by 2 bases and V by 7 bases; bases with no gene match: 10. The CDR3 totals 15 residues. The CDR3, as DNA: TGTGCCAGCATTCCCTCGGGGGGGGAAGCCTACGAGCAGTACTTC. It encodes CASIPSGGEAYEQYF.

The chain carries TRBV18 and TRBJ2-5; no reliable D call. Germline V lookup: CDR1 KGHSH, CDR2 LQKENI. The CDR3 is 13 residues long. V was cut by 6 bases and J by 1 base, with 9 bases left in between. In nucleotides, the CDR3 is TGTGCCAGCTCCTGGGCCTTCCAAGAGACCCAGTACTTC. This gives the protein CASSWAFQETQYF. Full variable domain (outside the CDR3, taken from reference TRBV18 and TRBJ2-5): NAGVMQNPRHLVRRRGQEARLRCSPMKGHSHVYWYRQLPEEGLKFMVYLQKENIIDESGMPKERFSAEFPKEGPSILRIQQVVRGDSAAYFCASSWAFQETQYFGPGTRLLVL.

Comments on this clonotype: The conserved final phenylalanine or tryptophan is absent from the CDR3, which likely points to a read error. The J gene is TRBJ1-5, the V gene TRBV28; a weak D match, TRBD1 (5 bases). The V gene's germline CDR1 is MDHEN and CDR2 SYDVKM. The length of the CDR3 is 16 residues. Trimming left V 8 bases short and J 0 bases short, with 17 bases between. CDR3 loop: CASAHQGMDSNQPQHV. The DNA for the CDR3 is TGTGCCAGCGCACACCAGGGAATGGATAGCAATCAGCCCCAGCATGTT.

This clonotype was found many times. The gene calls are TRBV6-1 and TRBJ1-2; D is possibly TRBD1 (5 bases). Trimming took off 4 bases at V and 7 bases at J, with 13 bases between the two ends. The length of the CDR3 is 13 residues. From germline, CDR1 is MNHNS and CDR2 SASEGT. CDR3 residues: CASSVSGSGGYTF. The CDR3 DNA follows: TGTGCCAGCAGTGTATCAGGGTCTGGTGGCTACACCTTC.

The V call is TRBV7-2, the J call TRBJ1-1; D gene ambiguous. Germline V gene data show CDR1 as SGHTA and CDR2 as FQGNSA. This CDR3 region has 16 residues. The ends were cut back, 3 bases at V and 4 bases at J, with 18 bases in the middle. This CDR3 reads CASSFKKQSSVTEAFF. The CDR3 DNA reads as TGTGCCAGCAGCTTTAAGAAACAGTCGAGTGTCACTGAAGCTTTCTTT.

This chain links TRBV10-3 with TRBJ1-1, with D perhaps TRBD1 (5 bases). Germline loops: CDR1 ENHRY, CDR2 SYGVKD. The CDR3 contains 15 residues. V was clipped by 0 bases and J by 1 base, with 9 bases between them. The CDR3 sequence: CAISESPGKNTEAFF. CDR3 coding DNA: TGTGCCATCAGTGAGTCCCCAGGGAAGAACACTGAAGCTTTCTTT.

For this clonotype: A much larger clone differs from this one at a single base, so this may be a read error. This rearrangement joins TRBV20-1 to TRBJ2-5, with D tentatively TRBD1 (5 bases). Germline loops: CDR1 DFQATT, CDR2 SNEGSKA (reference sequence). The CDR3 runs 12 residues. The CDR3 DNA reads as TGCAGTGTAAGGGGCCTTGCAGAGGCCCAGTACTTC. Protein sequence: CSVRGLAEAQYF.

This clonotype was found a few times. V is TRBV28 and J is TRBJ2-5, with D tentatively TRBD2 (6 bases). The CDR3 is made up of 15 amino acids. V dropped 5 bases and J dropped 4 bases, with 17 bases sitting between them. Germline V gene lookup returns CDR1 MDHEN and CDR2 SYDVKM. This CDR3 reads CASSVLMRGGETQYF. CDR3 in DNA: TGTGCCAGCAGTGTTTTGATGAGGGGAGGAGAGACCCAGTACTTC.

Only a few counts were recorded for this clonotype. V and J are TRBV6-1 and TRBJ1-6; possibly TRBD1 for D (5 bases). Germline loops: CDR1 MNHNS, CDR2 SASEGT. This CDR3 spans 14 amino acids. Trimming stripped 6 bases from V and 7 bases from J, with 13 bases between. The CDR3 sequence is CASRDIPWNSPLHF. In nucleotides, the CDR3 is TGTGCCAGCAGGGACATACCCTGGAATTCACCCCTCCACTTT.

This clonotype was counted only a few times. The V and J genes are TRBV6-1 and TRBJ2-5; 8 bases fit TRBD2. The CDR3 runs 14 residues. Germline V gene lookup returns CDR1 MNHNS and CDR2 SASEGT. V lost 11 bases to trimming and J lost 2 bases; unmatched junction nucleotides: 10. CDR3 coding DNA: TGTGCCGCGGGGGGCGGGCAGCTACAAGAGACCCAGTACTTC. Amino acids: CAAGGGQLQETQYF.

The chain recombines TRBV19 with TRBJ2-3, with D unclear. V was trimmed by 5 bases and J by 4 bases, leaving 19 bases between them. Per the germline V gene, CDR1 is LNHDA and CDR2 is SQIVND (reference sequence). The CDR3 runs to 16 residues. Written as DNA, the CDR3 is TGTGCCAGTAGTCCTACGACTCTGTTTGCCGCAGATACGCAGTATTTT. Protein product: CASSPTTLFAADTQYF. Looking up the rest from reference TRBV19 and TRBJ2-3 gives the full variable domain: DGGITQSPKYLFRKEGQNVTLSCEQNLNHDAMYWYRQDPGQGLRLIYYSQIVNDFQKGDIAEGYSVSREKKESFPLTVTSAQKNPTAFYLCASSPTTLFAADTQYFGPGTRLTVL.

This clonotype was counted a single time. This sequence joins TRBV13 and TRBJ2-5; D gene unclear. V lost 5 bases and J 7 bases, leaving 17 bases between the germline ends. In germline, CDR1 is PRHDT, CDR2 FYEKMQ (reference sequence). The CDR3 runs to 14 residues. The CDR3 reads CASSPGEAQATQYF. In DNA form, the CDR3 reads TGTGCCAGCAGCCCAGGAGAAGCTCAGGCGACCCAGTACTTC.

The J gene is TRBJ1-5, the V gene TRBV11-2; no firm D call. The V end lost 2 bases, the J end lost 0 bases, and 11 bases lay between the germline ends. The CDR3 spans 16 residues. Germline V gene lookup returns CDR1 SGHAT and CDR2 FQNNGV. The CDR3 nucleotides are TGTGCCAGCAGCTTACTTACGGAGGGTAGCAATCAGCCCCAGCATTTT. Its protein product is CASSLLTEGSNQPQHF. Based on the CDR3 plus reference TRBV11-2 and TRBJ1-5, the full variable domain is EAGVAQSPRYKIIEKRQSVAFWCNPISGHATLYWYQQILGQGPKLLIQFQNNGVVDDSQLPKDRFSAERLKGVDSTLKIQPAKLEDSAVYLCASSLLTEGSNQPQHFGDGTRLSIL.

The table lists this clonotype with a few counts. The chain joins TRBV20-1 to TRBJ1-1, with D possibly being TRBD1 (6 bases). Germline lookup yields CDR1 DFQATT and CDR2 SNEGSKA (reference sequence). This CDR3 has 14 residues. The V end was cut by 3 bases, the J end by 0 bases, with 11 bases between. In DNA, the CDR3 is TGCAGTGCTAGGACGGGGGCGGTGAACACTGAAGCTTTCTTT. Its protein product is CSARTGAVNTEAFF.

This clonotype was seen at least ten times. This CDR3 is CSAPRTVAPGELFF. CDR3 nucleotide sequence: TGCAGTGCCCCTCGGACAGTCGCCCCCGGGGAGCTGTTTTTT. The chain uses TRBV20-1 and TRBJ2-2, with a tentative D call TRBD1 (6 bases). The CDR3 has 14 residues. V was shortened by 6 bases and J by 6 bases, with 17 bases between the two germline ends. CDR1 DFQATT and CDR2 SNEGSKA come from the germline V gene (reference sequence).

This clonotype was seen repeatedly, ten times or more. This sequence joins TRBV11-2 and TRBJ2-2; tentatively, D is TRBD1 (5 bases). CDR1 and CDR2 (germline): SGHAT, FQNNGV. This CDR3 spans 16 amino acids. Between the trimmed V and J ends, which lost 1 base and 4 bases, there was a span of 13 bases. This CDR3 is CASSLVGWGGTGELFF. The CDR3 DNA reads TGTGCCAGCAGCTTAGTAGGCTGGGGCGGCACCGGGGAGCTGTTTTTT.